The 17 T cell receptor beta chains listed next were all sequenced from one sample in a study of identical twins. TCRdb reprocessed the 5' RACE reads via MiXCR and lists one record per CDR3 protein. Of hundreds of thousands of distinct CDR3 sequences listed, roughly 9% are singletons. This sample was also put to use in a study of yellow fever vaccine responses in identical twins.

The material sequenced was CD8+ T cells sorted from blood. These receptors originate from a woman aged 18-29 years in good health.

V is TRBV18 and J is TRBJ2-7; D is unclear. The germline V and J ends were trimmed by 3 bases and 0 bases, with 18 bases remaining between them. From germline, CDR1 is KGHSH and CDR2 LQKENI. This CDR3 contains 17 residues. CDR3 nucleotide sequence: TGTGCCAGCTCACCTGATCCGTTAGCTTATAGCTCCTACGAGCAGTACTTC. Its protein is CASSPDPLAYSSYEQYF.

This clonotype occurred many times. This chain links TRBV5-1 with TRBJ1-2; 7 nucleotides agree with TRBD1. The CDR3 runs to 15 residues. Germline V gene lookup returns CDR1 SGHRS and CDR2 YFSETQ. V gave up 3 bases and J gave up 2 bases; unmatched junction bases: 7. The CDR3 protein is CASSSAGGGNYGYTF. DNA for the CDR3: TGCGCCAGCAGCTCAGCAGGGGGAGGAAACTATGGCTACACCTTC.

This sequence joins TRBV29-1 and TRBJ2-7; the match to TRBD1 covers 8 bases. The J segment lost 6 bases and the V segment lost 7 bases, leaving 5 bases of the junction unmatched. CDR3 length equals 11 residues. The V gene's germline CDR1 is SQVTM and CDR2 ANQGSEA. The CDR3 loop is CSARTGFEQYF. CDR3 in DNA: TGCAGCGCCCGGACAGGGTTCGAGCAGTACTTC.

The chain joins TRBV7-2 to TRBJ2-1, with D uncertain. The V gene's germline CDR1 is SGHTA and CDR2 FQGNSA. This CDR3 is 16 amino acids long. Trimming stripped 2 bases from V and 0 bases from J, with 11 bases between. The CDR3 region has the DNA TGTGCCAGCAGCTTAAAGGCCCACAGCTCCTACAATGAGCAGTTCTTC. This translates into CASSLKAHSSYNEQFF.

This clonotype has more than one count but fewer than ten. The genes are TRBV10-3 and TRBJ1-5, with D possibly TRBD1 on 6 matching bases. The germline V gene encodes CDR1 ENHRY and CDR2 SYGVKD. The V end was cut by 3 bases, the J end by 5 bases, with 8 bases between. This CDR3 region has 13 residues. The CDR3 sequence: CAISDRGHQPQHF. The CDR3 DNA follows: TGTGCCATCAGTGACAGGGGCCATCAGCCCCAGCATTTT.

The sample holds many counts of this clonotype. The rearrangement joins TRBV20-1 to TRBJ2-3; the match to TRBD1 covers 7 bases. This CDR3 spans 14 amino acids. Germline trimming cut 3 bases from V and 1 base from J; bases unmatched to any gene: 4. Per germline, CDR1 DFQATT and CDR2 SNEGSKA (reference sequence). The CDR3 region is CSASQGQRTDTQYF. CDR3 bases: TGCAGTGCTAGTCAGGGACAGCGCACAGATACGCAGTATTTT.

This clonotype was counted a few times. The chain carries TRBV29-1 and TRBJ2-7; TRBD2 matches 7 bases. This CDR3 region has 13 residues. V dropped 2 bases and J dropped 2; count of bases not matched to a gene: 3. Germline assignment: CDR1 SQVTM and CDR2 ANQGSEA. The CDR3 nucleotides are TGCAGCGTTGAAACTAGCGAGGCCTACGAGCAGTACTTC. This translates into CSVETSEAYEQYF.

CDR3 DNA: TGTGCCAGCAGCGACAGAAATGAGCAGTTCTTC. This codes for CASSDRNEQFF. V is TRBV11-2 and J is TRBJ2-1, with D possibly being TRBD1 (5 bases). Germline V gives CDR1 SGHAT, CDR2 FQNNGV. This CDR3 has 11 residues. With 5 bases removed from V and 7 bases from J, the gap between germline ends came to 6 bases.

The chain has TRBV6-5 and TRBJ2-3; the match to TRBD2 covers 9 bases. Germline loops: CDR1 MNHEY, CDR2 SVGAGI. This CDR3 comprises 18 residues. Trimming at V came to 2 bases and at J to 2 bases, leaving 11 bases not matched to a gene. The CDR3 coding sequence is TGTGCCAGCAGTTACAAGGCGGGAGGGCCTCCCAACACAGATACGCAGTATTTT. It is translated as CASSYKAGGPPNTDTQYF.

In its sample, this clonotype was seen a few times. This chain connects TRBV7-9 to TRBJ2-1, with a weak D call TRBD2 (6 bases). The CDR3 is 14 residues long. Germline values: CDR1 SEHNR, CDR2 FQNEAQ (reference sequence). The V end lost 1 base, the J end lost 14 bases, and 18 bases lay between the germline ends. CDR3 residues: CASSLVIAAKEEFF. The CDR3 nucleotides read TGTGCCAGCAGCTTAGTAATAGCGGCAAAGGAGGAGTTCTTC. The full variable domain, rest sourced from reference TRBV7-9 and TRBJ2-1, is DTGVSQNPRHKITKRGQNVTFRCDPISEHNRLYWYRQTLGQGPEFLTYFQNEAQLEKSRLLSDRFSAERPKGSFSTLEIQRTEQGDSAMYLCASSLVIAAKEEFFGPGTRLTVL.

This clonotype was seen at least ten times. The rearrangement links TRBV29-1 to TRBJ2-2; D tentatively fits TRBD1 or TRBD2 (5 bases each). Germline CDR1 and CDR2: SQVTM and ANQGSEA. This CDR3 is built from 14 residues. Trimming took 6 bases from V and 5 from J, leaving 16 bases between them. The CDR3 region has the DNA TGCAGCGTCAAGGGACGGCCTGAAACCGGGGAGCTGTTTTTT. Its protein is CSVKGRPETGELFF.

This clonotype was observed many times. This chain uses TRBV28 with TRBJ2-1; perhaps TRBD1 as D (5 bases). CDR1 MDHEN and CDR2 SYDVKM come from the germline V gene. V gave up 4 bases and J gave up 12 bases, with 16 bases separating them. This CDR3 is built from 13 residues. The CDR3 sequence is CASSSFGAAGQFF. CDR3 coding DNA: TGTGCCAGCAGTTCCTTTGGGGCGGCTGGGCAGTTCTTC.

This clonotype has more than one count but fewer than ten. The V gene is TRBV21-1, the J gene TRBJ2-6; whether TRBD1, the table's D call, matches the DNA was not checked. TRBV21-1 corresponds to a pseudogene. This CDR3 is built from 20 residues. The CDR3 spells CASHDRGQVLRYSGANVLTF. CDR3 DNA: TGTGCCAGCCATGACAGGGGCCAGGTACTTAGATACTCTGGGGCCAACGTCCTGACTTTC.

This clonotype appeared many times. The chain couples TRBV20-1 to TRBJ1-1; D ambiguous. This CDR3 has 13 amino acids. Germline V gene sequence: CDR1 DFQATT, CDR2 SNEGSKA (reference sequence). The V end lost 4 bases, the J end lost 1 base, and 10 bases lay between the germline ends. CDR3 DNA sequence: TGCAGTGCTAAGCCAACAGAGAACACTGAAGCTTTCTTT. Translation gives CSAKPTENTEAFF.

This CDR3 reads CASSPGLWNEQFF. DNA of the CDR3: TGTGCCAGCAGCCCCGGGCTTTGGAATGAGCAGTTCTTC. The chain carries TRBV28 and TRBJ2-1; D gene unclear. The CDR3 loop spans 13 amino acids. V was pared by 6 bases and J by 7 bases, with 13 bases between. The germline CDR1 and CDR2 sequences are MDHEN and SYDVKM.

The sample holds a few counts of this clonotype. V and J are TRBV27 and TRBJ2-1; 11 nucleotides align to TRBD2. This CDR3 is built from 15 residues. With V trimmed by 5 bases and J by 2 bases, 2 bases remained unmatched. Germline values: CDR1 MNHEY, CDR2 SMNVEV (reference sequence). The CDR3 loop is CASSIAGGAYNEQFF. CDR3 DNA sequence: TGTGCCAGCAGTATAGCGGGAGGGGCCTACAATGAGCAGTTCTTC.

This clonotype was detected ten times or more. This sequence joins TRBV29-1 and TRBJ2-1, with no clear D. The CDR3 contains 13 residues. Trimming took 3 bases from V and 5 from J, leaving 11 bases between them. Germline-derived CDR1 and CDR2 are SQVTM and ANQGSEA. The CDR3 sequence: CSVEGPGNNEQFF. DNA for the CDR3: TGCAGCGTTGAGGGTCCTGGGAACAATGAGCAGTTCTTC.